Below are 26 T cell receptor beta chains sequenced from a single sample in a study of blood T cells in healthy people across ages. A second about 6 to 12 cycle PCR used barcoded and J-beta primers. TCRdb reprocessed the 5' RACE reads with MiXCR, giving one entry per CDR3 protein. The table has around 870,000 distinct CDR3 sequences, about 30% seen once. The specimen was blood. All receptors derive from an elderly woman in good health.

This clonotype was detected many times. V gene TRBV9 combines with J gene TRBJ2-7; D possibly corresponds to TRBD1 (6 bases). CDR1 is SGDLS and CDR2 is YYNGEE in the germline V gene. V lost 3 bases to trimming and J lost 6 bases, with 10 bases between them. There are 12 residues in the CDR3. The CDR3 DNA reads TGTGCCAGCAGCGGACACAGGGCCGAGCAGTACTTC. It specifies CASSGHRAEQYF.

The V call is TRBV6-2 or TRBV6-3, the J call TRBJ1-1; D is unresolved. This CDR3 spans 14 amino acids. V lost 4 bases, J lost 5 bases, and 14 bases lay in between. Germline loops: CDR1 MNHEY, CDR2 SVGEGT. CDR3 amino acids: CASSWGGSGTEAFF. The DNA for the CDR3 is TGTGCCAGCAGTTGGGGAGGATCTGGAACTGAAGCTTTCTTT.

This clonotype occurred many times. V is TRBV7-2 and J is TRBJ2-3; D may correspond to TRBD1 or TRBD2 (5 bases each). V shed 5 bases and J shed 2 bases, with 8 bases lying between them. The CDR3 runs 13 residues. Per the germline V gene, CDR1 is SGHTA and CDR2 is FQGNSA. CDR3 protein: CASSRGDTDTQYF. DNA for the CDR3: TGTGCCAGCAGCCGAGGGGACACAGATACGCAGTATTTT.

The chain links TRBV18 to TRBJ2-5; D tentatively reads TRBD1 or TRBD2 (5 bases each). This CDR3 has 13 residues. The V gene lost 5 bases and the J gene lost 3 bases, with 10 bases spanning the gap. Germline values: CDR1 KGHSH, CDR2 LQKENI. CDR3 loop: CASSTGRKETQYF. CDR3 bases: TGTGCCAGCTCAACGGGGCGCAAAGAGACCCAGTACTTC.

There are many counts of this clonotype. This chain links TRBV7-2 with TRBJ2-1, with D perhaps matching TRBD1 or TRBD2 (5 bases each). This CDR3 region has 16 residues. Looked up from germline, CDR1 is SGHTA and CDR2 is FQGNSA. V dropped 5 bases and J dropped 3 bases, with 17 bases sitting between them. This CDR3 reads CASSASGTRGYNEQFF. Written as DNA, the CDR3 is TGTGCCAGCAGCGCGTCCGGGACCCGAGGCTACAATGAGCAGTTCTTC.

This clonotype was detected a few times. J is TRBJ2-5 and V is TRBV12-3 or TRBV12-4; 7 bases align to TRBD1. Trimming removed 3 bases from V and 5 bases from J; junction bases left unmatched: 9. The CDR3 has 15 amino acids. This CDR3 reads CASSFGSVGGETQYF. Here the CDR3 DNA reads TGTGCCAGCAGTTTTGGGTCCGTAGGGGGCGAGACCCAGTACTTC.

Only a few counts were recorded for this clonotype. The chain carries TRBV2 and TRBJ1-5; 7 bases map to TRBD1. This CDR3 spans 15 amino acids. CDR1 and CDR2 (germline): SNHLY, FYNNEI. The V and J ends lost 5 bases and 1 base, in that order; junction bases with no gene match: 5. CDR3: CASSQQGTSNQPQHF. CDR3 in DNA: TGTGCCAGCAGTCAACAGGGGACGAGCAATCAGCCCCAGCATTTT.

Remarks on this clonotype: Since a much larger clone is just one base distant, this may be a read error. The V and J genes are TRBV20-1 and TRBJ1-5; D is perhaps TRBD1 (6 bases). Germline V gene data show CDR1 as DFQATT and CDR2 as SNEGSKA (reference sequence). The CDR3 extends over 14 amino acids. V shed 6 bases and J shed 5 bases, with 17 bases lying between them. CDR3 sequence reads: CSALTWGGHQPQHF. In DNA form, the CDR3 reads TGCAGTGCCCTAACGTGGGGGGGCCATCAGCCCCAGCATTTT.

This clonotype occurred many times. The rearrangement links TRBV12-3 or TRBV12-4 to TRBJ2-5, with TRBD2 identical over 10 bases. Trimming at V came to 3 bases and at J to 4 bases, leaving 8 bases not matched to a gene. CDR3 size: 16 residues. CDR3 residues: CASSFFKRGGSETQYF. Here the CDR3 DNA reads TGTGCCAGCAGTTTTTTTAAGCGGGGGGGCTCAGAGACCCAGTACTTC.

The chain is built from TRBV12-3 or TRBV12-4 and TRBJ2-1; TRBD2 agrees at 8 bases. V lost 6 bases to trimming and J lost 8 bases; unmatched junction nucleotides: 12. The CDR3 extends over 15 amino acids. The chain's CDR3 is CASRQGRAGADEQFF. DNA for the CDR3: TGTGCCAGCAGGCAAGGACGAGCGGGGGCCGATGAGCAGTTCTTC.

This chain uses TRBV6-1 with TRBJ2-2, with TRBD1 matching over 12 bases. After removal of 6 bases from V and 6 bases from J, the junction contained 14 bases not matched to a gene. Germline assignment: CDR1 MNHNS and CDR2 SASEGT. CDR3 length: 18 amino acids. In DNA form, the CDR3 reads TGTGCCAGCAGCCACCCCCCATTGGGACAGGGGGCCCCCGGGGAGCTGTTTTTT. It is translated as CASSHPPLGQGAPGELFF.

Concerning this clonotype: A much larger clone sits a single nucleotide away, making a read error possible. V usage is TRBV4-2 and J usage is TRBJ2-1; D remains unclear. This CDR3 is 11 amino acids long. CDR1 is LGHNA, CDR2 YNFKEQ, per germline. Trimming removed 4 bases from V and 13 bases from J, with 11 bases in between. DNA for the CDR3: TGTGCCAGCAGCCGGGCGGAGACCCAGTTCTTC. Translation: CASSRAETQFF.

About this clonotype: A single base separates this from a much larger clone, so it may be a read error. V is TRBV20-1 and J is TRBJ2-3; 7 bases match TRBD2. With V trimmed by 5 bases and J by 5 bases, 10 bases remained unmatched. The CDR3 covers 14 residues. Germline assignment: CDR1 DFQATT and CDR2 SNEGSKA (reference sequence). The CDR3 spells CSAQRAGRGDTQYF. CDR3 bases: TGCAGTGCTCAACGAGCGGGGAGGGGAGATACGCAGTATTTT.

The chain uses TRBV6-6 and TRBJ2-7; tentatively, D is TRBD1 or TRBD2 (5 bases each). Trimming left V 2 bases short and J 2 bases short, with 10 bases between. Germline lookup yields CDR1 MNHNY and CDR2 SVGAGI (reference sequence). The CDR3 is 14 amino acids. The CDR3 reads CASSYEGLTYEQYF. In nucleotides, the CDR3 is TGTGCCAGCAGTTACGAGGGGCTTACCTACGAGCAGTACTTC.

This clonotype was detected many times. The chain is built from TRBV30 and TRBJ2-3; 7 bases fit TRBD1. The CDR3 length is 14 residues. J lost 6 bases, V lost 7 bases, and 13 bases had no gene match. Looked up from germline, CDR1 is GTSNPN and CDR2 is SVGIG (reference sequence). The CDR3 reads CALLRTGRGDTQYF. The CDR3 DNA reads TGTGCCTTACTCCGGACAGGTCGAGGGGATACGCAGTATTTT.

On this clonotype: A much bigger clone sits one base away, suggesting this may be a read error. This chain links TRBV7-2 with TRBJ1-5; D might be TRBD1 (5 bases). This CDR3 spans 15 amino acids. From germline, CDR1 is SGHTA and CDR2 FQGNSA. Trimming removed 2 bases at V and 9 bases at J, with 17 bases between. The CDR3 protein is CASSLLGKGDRPQHF. The CDR3 DNA sequence: TGTGCCAGCAGCTTATTAGGGAAAGGGGATCGGCCCCAGCATTTT.

The chain couples TRBV20-1 to TRBJ1-1, with D possibly being TRBD1 (6 bases). Trimming pared 5 bases from V and 0 bases from J, leaving 13 bases between. From germline, CDR1 is DFQATT and CDR2 SNEGSKA (reference sequence). The CDR3 totals 14 residues. The CDR3 nucleotides read TGCAGTGCTCGTCGACAGGCACTGAACACTGAAGCTTTCTTT. Amino acid sequence: CSARRQALNTEAFF.

V usage is TRBV6-1 and J usage is TRBJ2-5; TRBD1 is a possible D gene (6 bases). Between the trimmed V and J ends, which lost 5 bases and 11 bases, there was a span of 15 bases. Germline V gene sequence: CDR1 MNHNS, CDR2 SASEGT. This CDR3 contains 12 residues. CDR3 loop: CASSPTGWGQYF. CDR3 DNA sequence: TGTGCCAGCAGTCCGACAGGATGGGGGCAGTACTTC.

This clonotype was seen repeatedly, ten times or more. CDR3 residues: CASSYSAGGYETQYF. In DNA, the CDR3 is TGTGCCAGCAGTTACTCAGCAGGGGGCTATGAGACCCAGTACTTC. The V and J genes are TRBV6-6 and TRBJ2-5, with TRBD1 identical over 8 bases. The V gene's germline CDR1 is MNHNY and CDR2 SVGAGI (reference sequence). J lost 5 bases, V lost 0 bases, and 5 bases had no gene match. This CDR3 contains 15 residues.

As for this clonotype: One base away lies a much larger clone, so this may be a sequencing read error. This sequence joins TRBV6-5 and TRBJ2-7, with 12 bases lining up with TRBD2. V dropped 2 bases and J dropped 3; count of bases not matched to a gene: 5. Germline CDR1 and CDR2: MNHEY and SVGAGI. The CDR3 covers 16 residues. For the CDR3, the DNA is TGTGCCAGCAGTTACCATACTAGCGGGGGGCGCTACGAGCAGTACTTC. It specifies CASSYHTSGGRYEQYF.

Ten or more counts support this clonotype. This rearrangement joins TRBV15 to TRBJ1-2; possibly TRBD1 for D (6 bases). This CDR3 has 14 amino acids. V was cut by 0 bases and J by 2 bases, with 7 bases left in between. Per the germline V gene, CDR1 is LNHNV and CDR2 is YYDKDF (reference sequence). The CDR3 sequence is CATSRDGQNYGYTF. Here the CDR3 DNA reads TGTGCCACCAGCAGAGATGGACAGAACTATGGCTACACCTTC.

There are many counts of this clonotype. This chain links TRBV20-1 with TRBJ2-3; 9 nucleotides line up with TRBD2. This CDR3 is built from 13 residues. The V gene's germline CDR1 is DFQATT and CDR2 SNEGSKA (reference sequence). CDR3 amino acids: CTTGLARTDTQYF. CDR3 DNA sequence: TGCACCACCGGACTAGCGAGGACAGATACGCAGTATTTT.

The chain couples TRBV6-6 to TRBJ1-2, with 8 bases identical to TRBD1. With V trimmed by 6 bases and J by 5 bases, 8 bases remained unmatched. The CDR3 is 14 amino acids. Germline CDR1 and CDR2: MNHNY and SVGAGI (reference sequence). CDR3 amino acids: CASSPRTGCYGYTF. The CDR3 coding sequence is TGTGCCAGCAGCCCCCGGACAGGGTGTTATGGCTACACCTTC.

This clonotype came up many times. The chain links TRBV25-1 to TRBJ2-5, with no clear D. The V gene lost 0 bases and the J gene lost 2 bases, with 10 bases spanning the gap. Germline CDR1 reads MGHDK; CDR2 reads SYGVNS. The CDR3 totals 15 residues. The CDR3 coding sequence is TGTGCCAGCAGTGAATATATGTCTCGTCAAGAGACCCAGTACTTC. Its protein product is CASSEYMSRQETQYF.

CDR3 protein: CSASGPGGYEQYF. Here the CDR3 DNA reads TGCAGTGCTAGTGGTCCGGGCGGGTACGAGCAGTACTTC. This chain joins TRBV20-1 and TRBJ2-5; TRBD2 is a possible D gene (5 bases). The better agreement between TRBJ2-7 and the DNA end casts doubt on the J call. CDR3 length: 13 residues. CDR1 DFQATT and CDR2 SNEGSKA come from the germline V gene (reference sequence).

There are many counts of this clonotype. V usage is TRBV2 and J usage is TRBJ2-6; D gene unclear. Germline V lookup: CDR1 SNHLY, CDR2 FYNNEI. The CDR3 has 14 amino acids. The V gene lost 3 bases and the J gene lost 0 bases, with 3 bases spanning the gap. DNA for the CDR3: TGTGCCAGCAGTGATTACTCTGGGGCCAACGTCCTGACTTTC. It codes for CASSDYSGANVLTF.